This is a list of T cell receptor beta chains from one sample in a study of breast tumors, draining lymph nodes, adjacent tissues. TCRdb reprocessed the multiplex PCR reads with MiXCR, giving one entry per CDR3 protein. Of fewer than 150,000 distinct CDR3 sequences in the sample, around 21% were seen once. Sample: axillary lymph node tissue. Receptors were obtained from a female donor with breast cancer. Some clones in this sample may be carry-over from other donors' samples. CDR3s include the opening cysteine and the closing phenylalanine or tryptophan. Each record gives: D gene, V gene, clone size, J gene, CDR3 protein, CDR3 DNA. The D gene is left open where the match is weak. Where a row states a size, it is once, few, many or the class of an expanded clone; other rows omit it.

d_call: TRBD2; v_call: TRBV6-5; clone_size: few; j_call: TRBJ2-1; cdr3_aa: CASSYSIVTSGRNEQFF; cdr3_nt: TGTGCCAGCAGTTACTCGATTGTGACTAGCGGGAGGAATGAGCAGTTCTTC
d_call: -; v_call: TRBV30; clone_size: many; j_call: TRBJ2-3; cdr3_aa: CASTDPSDTQYF; cdr3_nt: TGTGCCTCGACTGATCCGTCAGATACGCAGTATTTT
d_call: TRBD2; v_call: TRBV6-5; clone_size: many; j_call: TRBJ2-7; cdr3_aa: CASSVGLAGGWFSYEQYF; cdr3_nt: TGTGCCAGCAGTGTGGGACTAGCGGGAGGTTGGTTCTCCTACGAGCAGTACTTC
d_call: -; v_call: TRBV7-8; clone_size: many; j_call: TRBJ1-4; cdr3_aa: CASSLAGSLLGGKLFF; cdr3_nt: TGTGCCAGCAGCTTAGCGGGGAGTTTGTTGGGTGGAAAACTGTTTTTT
d_call: TRBD2; v_call: TRBV19; clone_size: many; j_call: TRBJ2-2; cdr3_aa: CASSIMGLAGEWLFF; cdr3_nt: TGTGCCAGTAGTATTATGGGCCTAGCGGGAGAATGGCTGTTTTTT
d_call: -; v_call: TRBV24-1; clone_size: many; j_call: TRBJ2-2; cdr3_aa: CATRSGANTGELFF; cdr3_nt: TGTGCCACCAGGTCCGGAGCGAACACCGGGGAGCTGTTTTTT
d_call: -; v_call: TRBV18; clone_size: many; j_call: TRBJ1-4; cdr3_aa: CASSPFQGNEKLFF; cdr3_nt: TGTGCCAGCTCACCATTCCAGGGGAATGAAAAACTGTTTTTT
d_call: TRBD1; v_call: TRBV7-8; clone_size: many; j_call: TRBJ2-7; cdr3_aa: CASSLAGQVSYEQYF; cdr3_nt: TGTGCCAGCAGCTTAGCGGGACAGGTCTCCTACGAGCAGTACTTC
d_call: TRBD1; v_call: TRBV11-1; clone_size: many; j_call: TRBJ2-3; cdr3_aa: CASSLFPQGADTQYF; cdr3_nt: TGTGCCAGCAGCTTATTCCCCCAGGGGGCAGATACGCAGTATTTT
d_call: TRBD1; v_call: TRBV28; clone_size: few; j_call: TRBJ1-5; cdr3_aa: CASSLWGQGNSNQPQHF; cdr3_nt: TGTGCCAGCAGTTTATGGGGACAGGGGAATAGCAATCAGCCCCAGCATTTT
d_call: -; v_call: TRBV7-9; clone_size: many; j_call: TRBJ2-1; cdr3_aa: CASSPRGMRYSYNEQFF; cdr3_nt: TGTGCCAGCAGCCCCCGAGGGATGCGGTACTCCTACAATGAGCAGTTCTTC
d_call: -; v_call: TRBV20-1; clone_size: many; j_call: TRBJ2-1; cdr3_aa: CSARGRTSSYNEQFF; cdr3_nt: TGCAGTGCTAGAGGGCGGACCAGCTCCTACAATGAGCAGTTCTTC
d_call: -; v_call: TRBV20-1; clone_size: many; j_call: TRBJ2-3; cdr3_aa: CSKDSGLTDTQYF; cdr3_nt: TGCAGTAAGGACAGCGGGCTCACAGATACGCAGTATTTT
d_call: -; v_call: TRBV28; clone_size: few; j_call: TRBJ2-2; cdr3_aa: CASSSVRPLNGKPGELFF; cdr3_nt: TGTGCCAGCAGTTCCGTTCGACCCTTAAACGGTAAACCCGGGGAGCTGTTTTTT
d_call: TRBD2; v_call: TRBV5-6; clone_size: -; j_call: TRBJ2-1; cdr3_aa: CASSLGLAGVWNEQFF; cdr3_nt: TGTGCCAGCAGCTTGGGATTAGCGGGAGTATGGAATGAGCAGTTCTTC
d_call: TRBD1; v_call: TRBV28; clone_size: -; j_call: TRBJ2-7; cdr3_aa: CASSTTGEREQYF; cdr3_nt: TGTGCCAGCAGTACCACAGGGGAGAGGGAGCAGTACTTC
d_call: TRBD1; v_call: TRBV2; clone_size: many; j_call: TRBJ1-4; cdr3_aa: CASSKGTGSAEKLFF; cdr3_nt: TGTGCCAGCAGTAAAGGGACAGGGTCGGCTGAAAAACTGTTTTTT
d_call: TRBD2; v_call: TRBV20-1; clone_size: many; j_call: TRBJ2-2; cdr3_aa: CSAESSGRNTGELFF; cdr3_nt: TGCAGTGCTGAGTCTAGCGGGAGGAACACCGGGGAGCTGTTTTTT
d_call: TRBD2; v_call: TRBV3-1; clone_size: -; j_call: TRBJ2-7; cdr3_aa: CASSQGSGEPYEQYF; cdr3_nt: TGTGCCAGCAGCCAAGGGAGCGGGGAACCCTACGAGCAGTACTTC
d_call: TRBD1; v_call: TRBV3-1; clone_size: few; j_call: TRBJ2-7; cdr3_aa: CASSQVRSGDRPIDSYEQYF; cdr3_nt: TGTGCCAGCAGCCAAGTTAGAAGTGGGGACAGACCAATCGACTCCTACGAGCAGTACTTC
d_call: -; v_call: TRBV5-1; clone_size: -; j_call: TRBJ1-4; cdr3_aa: CASSQQGPGEKLFF; cdr3_nt: TGCGCCAGCAGCCAACAGGGCCCGGGGGAAAAACTGTTTTTT
d_call: -; v_call: TRBV19; clone_size: -; j_call: TRBJ2-2; cdr3_aa: CASRDGGLAGELFF; cdr3_nt: TGTGCCAGTAGGGATGGGGGGTTGGCCGGGGAGCTGTTTTTT
d_call: -; v_call: TRBV5-1; clone_size: many; j_call: TRBJ2-7; cdr3_aa: CASSPPDETRLPYEQYF; cdr3_nt: TGCGCCAGCAGTCCTCCCGATGAGACACGCCTTCCCTACGAGCAGTACTTC
d_call: -; v_call: TRBV7-2; clone_size: many; j_call: TRBJ1-5; cdr3_aa: CASSLVAGDQPQHF; cdr3_nt: TGTGCCAGCAGCTTGGTTGCAGGAGATCAGCCCCAGCATTTT
d_call: -; v_call: TRBV6-6; clone_size: many; j_call: TRBJ1-2; cdr3_aa: CASSPGQFGYTF; cdr3_nt: TGTGCCAGCAGCCCCGGACAGTTTGGCTACACCTTC
d_call: -; v_call: TRBV27; clone_size: many; j_call: TRBJ1-2; cdr3_aa: CASSTYNYGYTF; cdr3_nt: TGTGCCAGCAGCACCTACAACTATGGCTACACCTTC
d_call: -; v_call: TRBV25-1; clone_size: many; j_call: TRBJ2-7; cdr3_aa: CASSEMGLGGYEQYF; cdr3_nt: TGTGCCAGCAGTGAAATGGGCCTTGGGGGTTACGAGCAGTACTTC
d_call: -; v_call: TRBV7-9; clone_size: few; j_call: TRBJ2-1; cdr3_aa: CASSLRSLEQFF; cdr3_nt: TGTGCCAGCAGCTTAAGGAGCCTTGAGCAGTTCTTC
d_call: TRBD2; v_call: TRBV15; clone_size: many; j_call: TRBJ2-3; cdr3_aa: CATSRDGLAGGDTQYF; cdr3_nt: TGTGCCACCAGCAGAGATGGTCTAGCGGGAGGAGATACGCAGTATTTT
d_call: TRBD1; v_call: TRBV6-2/TRBV6-3; clone_size: -; j_call: TRBJ2-5; cdr3_aa: CASSYFPPPRTGQKQETQYF; cdr3_nt: TGTGCCAGCAGTTATTTCCCCCCCCCTAGGACAGGGCAAAAACAAGAGACCCAGTACTTC
d_call: -; v_call: TRBV18; clone_size: -; j_call: TRBJ2-6; cdr3_aa: CASSPSALSSGANALTF; cdr3_nt: TGTGCCAGCTCACCATCGGCCTTAAGCTCTGGGGCCAACGCCCTGACTTTC
d_call: TRBD1; v_call: TRBV2; clone_size: many; j_call: TRBJ1-2; cdr3_aa: CASSATTGTGGVYGYTF; cdr3_nt: TGTGCCAGCAGTGCTACTACCGGGACAGGGGGCGTCTATGGCTACACCTTC
d_call: TRBD1; v_call: TRBV6-5; clone_size: -; j_call: TRBJ1-1; cdr3_aa: CASSPTRDRLIF; cdr3_nt: TGTGCCAGCAGCCCGACCCGGGACAGGCTCATCTTT
d_call: -; v_call: TRBV6-6; clone_size: many; j_call: TRBJ2-1; cdr3_aa: CASSPTQTYNEQFF; cdr3_nt: TGTGCCAGCAGCCCGACTCAAACCTACAATGAGCAGTTCTTC
d_call: -; v_call: TRBV19; clone_size: many; j_call: TRBJ2-2; cdr3_aa: CASSDGQSTGELFF; cdr3_nt: TGTGCCAGTAGTGATGGACAGAGCACCGGGGAGCTGTTTTTT
d_call: TRBD2; v_call: TRBV20-1; clone_size: many; j_call: TRBJ2-3; cdr3_aa: CSAGKNSGTSGRSDTQYF; cdr3_nt: TGCAGTGCTGGGAAAAACTCCGGGACTAGCGGGAGGTCAGATACGCAGTATTTT
d_call: -; v_call: TRBV5-4; clone_size: once; j_call: TRBJ2-7; cdr3_aa: CASSLVVSGTCEQYF; cdr3_nt: TGTGCCAGCAGCTTGGTGGTTAGCGGAACCTGCGAGCAGTACTTC
d_call: TRBD1; v_call: TRBV19; clone_size: many; j_call: TRBJ2-5; cdr3_aa: CASSIGDSRQETQYF; cdr3_nt: TGTGCCAGTAGTATTGGGGACAGCCGCCAAGAGACCCAGTACTTC
d_call: -; v_call: TRBV18; clone_size: many; j_call: TRBJ1-2; cdr3_aa: CASSPTSRGAYGYTF; cdr3_nt: TGTGCCAGCTCACCAACCTCACGGGGGGCCTATGGCTACACCTTC
d_call: -; v_call: TRBV2; clone_size: many; j_call: TRBJ2-7; cdr3_aa: CASMLDLSSYEQYF; cdr3_nt: TGTGCCAGCATGTTGGACCTGAGCTCCTACGAGCAGTACTTC
d_call: -; v_call: TRBV20-1; clone_size: many; j_call: TRBJ2-7; cdr3_aa: CSALNREASYEQYF; cdr3_nt: TGCAGTGCTTTAAACAGGGAGGCTTCGTACGAGCAGTACTTC